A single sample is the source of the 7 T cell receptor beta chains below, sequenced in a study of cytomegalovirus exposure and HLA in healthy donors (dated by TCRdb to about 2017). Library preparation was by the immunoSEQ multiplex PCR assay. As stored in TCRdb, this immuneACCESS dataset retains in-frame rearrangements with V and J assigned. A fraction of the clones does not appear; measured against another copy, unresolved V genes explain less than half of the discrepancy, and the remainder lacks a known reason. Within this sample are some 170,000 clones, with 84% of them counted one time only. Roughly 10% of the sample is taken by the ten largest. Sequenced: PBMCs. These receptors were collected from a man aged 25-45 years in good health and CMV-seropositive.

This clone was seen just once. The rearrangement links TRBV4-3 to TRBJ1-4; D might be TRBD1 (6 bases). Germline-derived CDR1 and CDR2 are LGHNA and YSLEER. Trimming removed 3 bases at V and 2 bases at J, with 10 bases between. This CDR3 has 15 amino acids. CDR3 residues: CASSQETGTNEKLFF. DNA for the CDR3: TGCGCCAGCAGCCAGGAAACAGGGACTAATGAAAAACTGTTTTTT.

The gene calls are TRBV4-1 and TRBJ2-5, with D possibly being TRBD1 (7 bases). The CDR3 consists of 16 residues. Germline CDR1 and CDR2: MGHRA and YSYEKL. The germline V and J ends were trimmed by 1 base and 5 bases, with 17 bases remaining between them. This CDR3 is CASSQGRGRKDETQYF. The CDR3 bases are TGCGCCAGCAGCCAAGGGAGGGGGCGAAAGGATGAGACCCAGTACTTC.

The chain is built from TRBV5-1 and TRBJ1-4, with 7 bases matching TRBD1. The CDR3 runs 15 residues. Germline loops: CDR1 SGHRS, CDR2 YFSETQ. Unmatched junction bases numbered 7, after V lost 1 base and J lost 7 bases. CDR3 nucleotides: TGCGCCAGCAGCTTGATGCAGGGGGTGGGTGAAAAACTGTTTTTT. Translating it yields CASSLMQGVGEKLFF.

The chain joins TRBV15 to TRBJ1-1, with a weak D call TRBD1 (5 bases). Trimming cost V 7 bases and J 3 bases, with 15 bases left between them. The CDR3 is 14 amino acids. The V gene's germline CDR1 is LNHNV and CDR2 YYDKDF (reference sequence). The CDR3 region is CATTLTDRHTEAFF. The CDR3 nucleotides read TGTGCCACCACACTGACAGATAGGCACACTGAAGCTTTCTTT.

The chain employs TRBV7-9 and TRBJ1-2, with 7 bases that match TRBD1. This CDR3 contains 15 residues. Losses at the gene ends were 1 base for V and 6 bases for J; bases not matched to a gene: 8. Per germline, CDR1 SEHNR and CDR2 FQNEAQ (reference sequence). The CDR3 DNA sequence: TGTGCCAGCAGCTTAGATTCCGGGACAGCGAATGGCTACACCTTC. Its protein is CASSLDSGTANGYTF.

The CDR3 sequence: CASSQIGAPTYEQYF. For the CDR3, the DNA is TGTGCCAGCAGCCAGATAGGGGCGCCCACCTACGAGCAGTACTTC. This chain links TRBV6-4 with TRBJ2-7; a possible D gene is TRBD1 (5 bases). V lost 6 bases to trimming and J lost 2 bases, with 17 bases between them. The CDR3 contains 15 residues. Germline CDR1 MRHNA, CDR2 SNTAGT.

DNA of the CDR3: TGCGCCAGCAGCTCACAGACAGGGGGGAACACTGAAGCTTTCTTT. It yields the protein CASSSQTGGNTEAFF. V and J are TRBV5-1 and TRBJ1-1, with 9 bases aligning to TRBD1. Trimming took 3 bases from V and 1 from J; bases not matched to a gene: 4. Germline lookup yields CDR1 SGHRS and CDR2 YFSETQ. The CDR3 has 15 amino acids.